The rows below give T cell receptor beta chains drawn from one sample of a study of neurological immune-mediated disorders. TCRdb re-called the 5' RACE reads through MiXCR, storing one row per CDR3 protein. There are 60,000 to 90,000 distinct CDR3 sequences in the sample; 10% to 13% occur only once, and approximately 9.7% lies in the top ten. Sequenced material: PBMCs. These TCRs come from a man aged 25-40 years in good health. Each CDR3 is given with its conserved first and last residue. The D gene is left open where the match is weak. Rows may omit the clone size; those that give it use once, few, many or a size class.

many,14,TRBJ2-1,TRBV20-1,NA,CSARGWEIYNEQFF,TGCAGTGCTAGAGGGTGGGAGATATACAATGAGCAGTTCTTC
many,14,TRBJ1-4,TRBV5-1,TRBD1,CASSLETGVEKLFF,TGCGCCAGCAGCTTGGAGACAGGGGTCGAAAAACTGTTTTTT
many,14,TRBJ2-1,TRBV20-1,NA,CSASVLRSYNEQFF,TGCAGTGCTAGCGTCTTGCGCTCCTACAATGAGCAGTTCTTC
many,16,TRBJ2-1,TRBV27,TRBD2,CASSKIAGRYGNEQFF,TGTGCCAGCAGCAAAATCGCCGGGAGGTACGGCAATGAGCAGTTCTTC
NA,18,TRBJ2-1,TRBV5-1,TRBD1,CASSLWTGGRTTYNEQFF,TGCGCCAGCAGCCTGTGGACAGGGGGTAGGACTACCTACAATGAGCAGTTCTTC
NA,12,TRBJ2-7,TRBV20-1,NA,CSAQGRGYEQYF,TGCAGTGCTCAGGGCAGGGGCTACGAGCAGTACTTC
NA,15,TRBJ2-1,TRBV2,TRBD1,CASRDGQGGWDEQFF,TGTGCCAGCAGGGATGGACAGGGTGGATGGGATGAGCAGTTCTTC
NA,12,TRBJ2-1,TRBV20-1,NA,CSAEGEWNEQFF,TGCAGTGCCGAGGGGGAGTGGAATGAGCAGTTCTTC
many,13,TRBJ2-3,TRBV10-3,TRBD2,CAISLTSADTQYF,TGTGCCATCAGCCTGACTAGCGCAGATACGCAGTATTTT
many,16,TRBJ2-5,TRBV5-1,NA,CASSLGESRGQETQYF,TGCGCCAGCAGCTTGGGGGAATCCAGAGGCCAAGAGACCCAGTACTTC
many,15,TRBJ2-2,TRBV5-1,NA,CASSLVGLPTGELFF,TGCGCCAGCAGCTTGGTCGGGCTACCAACCGGGGAGCTGTTTTTT
many,13,TRBJ2-5,TRBV5-1,NA,CASSLTGKETQYF,TGCGCCAGCAGCTTGACAGGGAAAGAGACCCAGTACTTC
many,19,TRBJ2-7,TRBV7-2,TRBD2,CASSLRYLAGPGDNYEQYF,TGTGCCAGCAGCTTAAGGTACCTAGCGGGCCCCGGGGACAACTACGAGCAGTACTTC
many,15,TRBJ1-5,TRBV5-1,NA,CASSLDSRPNQPQHF,TGCGCCAGCAGCTTAGACAGCAGACCCAATCAGCCCCAGCATTTT
many,15,TRBJ2-7,TRBV9,TRBD2,CASSATSGASYEQYF,TGTGCCAGCAGCGCCACTAGCGGGGCCTCCTACGAGCAGTACTTC
many,12,TRBJ2-1,TRBV5-1,NA,CASSLGIGEQFF,TGCGCCAGCAGCCTGGGAATCGGTGAGCAGTTCTTC
NA,15,TRBJ2-5,TRBV7-2,TRBD1,CASSFDRGISETQYF,TGTGCCAGCAGCTTCGACAGGGGTATAAGCGAGACCCAGTACTTC
many,16,TRBJ1-5,TRBV10-3,TRBD1,CAISESEGQGSQPQHF,TGTGCCATCAGTGAGTCCGAGGGACAGGGAAGTCAGCCCCAGCATTTT
many,11,TRBJ1-2,TRBV6-1,NA,CASSRGYGYTF,TGTGCCAGCAGCCGGGGTTATGGCTACACCTTC
many,21,TRBJ2-1,TRBV5-1,NA,CASSFSVLPTGPSDSYNEQFF,TGCGCCAGCAGCTTCTCTGTTCTCCCGACGGGTCCAAGTGATTCCTACAATGAGCAGTTCTTC
many,12,TRBJ2-7,TRBV5-1,NA,CASRGGGYEQYF,TGCGCCAGCAGGGGAGGCGGCTACGAGCAGTACTTC
many,17,TRBJ1-2,TRBV5-5,TRBD1,CASSLQPGTGSYYSYTF,TGTGCCAGCAGCTTGCAACCCGGGACAGGCTCTTACTATAGCTACACCTTC
many,15,TRBJ2-1,TRBV7-9,NA,CASSLRQALYNEQFF,TGTGCCAGCAGCTTAAGACAGGCCCTCTACAATGAGCAGTTCTTC
NA,14,TRBJ2-3,TRBV20-1,NA,CSARSEVGPDMQYF,TGCAGTGCCAGGAGCGAGGTGGGACCAGATATGCAGTATTTT
NA,15,TRBJ1-4,TRBV7-9,NA,CASSFGGQTNEKLFF,TGTGCCAGCAGCTTTGGCGGCCAAACTAATGAAAAACTGTTTTTT
many,14,TRBJ2-1,TRBV7-2,NA,CASSHDKGDDEQFF,TGTGCCAGCAGCCACGACAAAGGCGACGATGAGCAGTTCTTC
many,17,TRBJ2-7,TRBV27,NA,CASSPAAGKSRGYEQYF,TGTGCCAGCAGTCCCGCCGCAGGGAAATCTCGGGGGTACGAGCAGTACTTC
many,12,TRBJ1-1,TRBV28,NA,CASSLGNTEAFF,TGTGCCAGCAGTTTAGGGAACACTGAAGCTTTCTTT
many,15,TRBJ2-2,TRBV20-1,TRBD2,CSARTSGDNTGELFF,TGCAGTGCGCGAACTAGCGGAGACAACACCGGGGAGCTGTTTTTT
NA,15,TRBJ2-1,TRBV5-1,TRBD2,CASSRVAGVWNEQFF,TGCGCCAGCAGCAGAGTGGCGGGAGTATGGAATGAGCAGTTCTTC
NA,14,TRBJ2-7,TRBV28,NA,CASIQDRLSRVPNF,TGTGCCAGTATACAGGACCGGCTATCGCGAGTACCTAATTTC
many,15,TRBJ2-1,TRBV3-1,TRBD2,CASSPGGTSSNEQFF,TGTGCCAGCAGCCCCGGGGGGACTAGCTCAAATGAGCAGTTCTTC
many,14,TRBJ2-2,TRBV7-2,NA,CASSSRSTAGELFF,TGTGCCAGCAGTTCCCGGAGCACCGCCGGGGAGCTGTTTTTT
many,14,TRBJ2-3,TRBV9,NA,CASRELDCLDTQYF,TGTGCCAGCAGAGAACTTGACTGCTTAGATACGCAGTATTTT
few,14,TRBJ2-2,TRBV5-5,TRBD2,CASSGGLASGELFF,TGTGCCAGCAGCGGCGGACTAGCGTCCGGGGAGCTGTTTTTT
many,17,TRBJ2-7,TRBV28,NA,CASSLPHLRDKPYEQYF,TGTGCCAGCAGTTTACCTCATCTGCGGGACAAACCCTACGAGCAGTACTTC